Listed below are T cell receptor beta chains from one sample, sequenced in a study of T-cell reconstitution after alpha-beta-depleted transplantation in children. One entry per CDR3 protein results from TCRdb running MiXCR on the PCR reads. The table shows 250,000 to 300,000 distinct CDR3 sequences, with 6.5% to 9% occurring only once. Sequenced material: peripheral blood, taken 360 days after TCRalphabeta/CD19-depleted stem cell transplant. The origin of the receptors is a female patient aged 2-9 years who had a stem cell transplant for Fanconi anemia, so the T cells may come from the graft donor. CDR3s include the opening cysteine and the closing phenylalanine or tryptophan. A D gene is named only where the DNA matches it firmly. Only some rows state a clone size, as once, few, many or a class for expanded clones.

DNA	CDR3	V	J	D	size
TGCGCCAGCAGCCGTAGCAGAAACACCGGGGAGCTGTTTTTT	CASSRSRNTGELFF	TRBV5-1	TRBJ2-2	-	many
TGCAGTGCTAGGACCAAACAGGGCGCGTTCAATCAGCCCCAGCATTTT	CSARTKQGAFNQPQHF	TRBV20-1	TRBJ1-5	-	few
TGTGCCAGCAGCCCCCGTCGGGAAAAAGTCTACAATGAGCAGTTCTTC	CASSPRREKVYNEQFF	TRBV7-9	TRBJ2-1	-	few
TGCAGCGTCGGGCCTGGGGGCACTGAAGCTTTCTTT	CSVGPGGTEAFF	TRBV29-1	TRBJ1-1	-	many
TGTGCCAGCAGCTTATTTGGGAACACAGATACGCAGTATTTT	CASSLFGNTDTQYF	TRBV7-8	TRBJ2-3	-	few
TGTGCCAGCAGCTTTAGCTTGAATGAGCAGTTCTTC	CASSFSLNEQFF	TRBV11-2	TRBJ2-1	-	few
TGCAGCGTGGGGACAGGCGGCTCTCAGCCCCAGCATTTT	CSVGTGGSQPQHF	TRBV29-1	TRBJ1-5	TRBD1	many
TGCAGCGTGGAAAGGCCCACCACAGATACGCAGTATTTT	CSVERPTTDTQYF	TRBV29-1	TRBJ2-3	-	many
TGCAGTGCTAGCGAATACACAGATACGCAGTATTTT	CSASEYTDTQYF	TRBV20-1	TRBJ2-3	-	many
TGTGCCAGCCTCCACGGGAACACTGAAGCTTTCTTT	CASLHGNTEAFF	TRBV19	TRBJ1-1	-	-
TGTGCCAGCAGCGCCGAGAGCGGGAGATGGGGCGAGCAGTACTTC	CASSAESGRWGEQYF	TRBV7-6	TRBJ2-7	TRBD2	-
TGTGCCAGCAGCCCAAGTAAGGGGTCATACACTGAAGCTTTCTTT	CASSPSKGSYTEAFF	TRBV7-9	TRBJ1-1	-	-
TGTGCCAGCAGTTACAGGGGGCCTGCAGATACGCAGTATTTT	CASSYRGPADTQYF	TRBV28	TRBJ2-3	TRBD1	many
TGTGCCAGCAGTGAAGCAGGGGGAGGTGGCTACACCTTC	CASSEAGGGGYTF	TRBV6-1	TRBJ1-2	-	many
TGTGCCAGCAGTGAAGGCATTATCAGCACAGATACGCAGTATTTT	CASSEGIISTDTQYF	TRBV2	TRBJ2-3	-	few
TGCGCCAGCAGCACAACACCGGGACAGCTTAACACTGAAGCTTTCTTT	CASSTTPGQLNTEAFF	TRBV5-1	TRBJ1-1	TRBD1	many
TGTGCCAGCAGCTTAAGGGGGACAGGGGGCCTGAAGACCCAGTACTTC	CASSLRGTGGLKTQYF	TRBV11-2	TRBJ2-5	TRBD1	few
TGCAGTGCTAGAAGCTATTATCCCCAGTACTTC	CSARSYYPQYF	TRBV20-1	TRBJ2-5	-	few
TGCGCCAGCAGCTTGGAGACCGCTGGCTACACCTTC	CASSLETAGYTF	TRBV5-1	TRBJ1-2	-	many
TGCAGCGTCTTTCGAGTCTACGAGCAGTACTTC	CSVFRVYEQYF	TRBV20-1	TRBJ2-7	-	few
TGTGCCAGCAGTTATGCGACCGACGGGGGATATGGCTACACCTTC	CASSYATDGGYGYTF	TRBV28	TRBJ1-2	-	many
TGCAGTGCTAGGGGCGGGAGCTCCTACGAGCAGTACTTC	CSARGGSSYEQYF	TRBV20-1	TRBJ2-7	TRBD2	many
TGTGCCAGCAGCCCATTCATGAGCGGGGGGGTATCTGGGGCCAACGTCCTGACTTTC	CASSPFMSGGVSGANVLTF	TRBV11-1	TRBJ2-6	TRBD2	-
TGTGCCAGCAGCTTGACAGGGGACGTACAAGAGACCCAGTACTTC	CASSLTGDVQETQYF	TRBV5-6	TRBJ2-5	TRBD1	many
TGTGCCAGCAGCGTATTCCCCGGGGACAGGGGTGGTAACTATGGCTACACCTTC	CASSVFPGDRGGNYGYTF	TRBV9	TRBJ1-2	TRBD1	many
TGTGCCAGCTCACCAAGAAGTCGCCTAGCGGGAGCCTACGAGCAGTACTTC	CASSPRSRLAGAYEQYF	TRBV18	TRBJ2-7	TRBD2	-
TGTGCCAGCAGTTTACTCGGGACTAGCGTCGCAGAGACCCAGTACTTC	CASSLLGTSVAETQYF	TRBV2	TRBJ2-5	TRBD2	many
TGTGCCAGCATACTTGGTGTGGGAGGACAGATTAGCAATCAGCCCCAGCATTTT	CASILGVGGQISNQPQHF	TRBV6-5	TRBJ1-5	-	many
TGTGCCAGCAGCGCGACAGGGGGAGGGGTAGCCGGGGAGCTGTTTTTT	CASSATGGGVAGELFF	TRBV5-6	TRBJ2-2	TRBD1	many
TGTGCCAGCAGCGCCGGGACTAGCGGGGGTAATGAGCAGTTCTTC	CASSAGTSGGNEQFF	TRBV7-3	TRBJ2-1	TRBD2	many
TGTGCCACTGCCGGGACAAAGGTCTACGAGCAGTACTTC	CATAGTKVYEQYF	TRBV10-3	TRBJ2-7	-	-
TGTGCCAGCAGCCAAGCGTTCCCAGAGACCCAGTACTTC	CASSQAFPETQYF	TRBV14	TRBJ2-5	-	many
TGTGCCAGCAGCTGGGACAACTCCTACGAGCAGTACTTC	CASSWDNSYEQYF	TRBV7-9	TRBJ2-7	-	few
TGCAGCGTGGCAGACAGGCAGCTTAATGAAAAACTGTTTTTT	CSVADRQLNEKLFF	TRBV29-1	TRBJ1-4	-	-
TGTGCCAGCACCAAGCCGGGGGGGGTCGGGACAGATACGCAGTATTTT	CASTKPGGVGTDTQYF	TRBV6-1	TRBJ2-3	TRBD2	-
TGTGCCAGCAGCTTGGACAGGATGTACGAGCAGTACTTC	CASSLDRMYEQYF	TRBV7-9	TRBJ2-7	TRBD1	many
TGTGCCAGCAGAGGCGACACAGGGTCGCGATACGAGCAGTACTTC	CASRGDTGSRYEQYF	TRBV6-5	TRBJ2-7	-	many